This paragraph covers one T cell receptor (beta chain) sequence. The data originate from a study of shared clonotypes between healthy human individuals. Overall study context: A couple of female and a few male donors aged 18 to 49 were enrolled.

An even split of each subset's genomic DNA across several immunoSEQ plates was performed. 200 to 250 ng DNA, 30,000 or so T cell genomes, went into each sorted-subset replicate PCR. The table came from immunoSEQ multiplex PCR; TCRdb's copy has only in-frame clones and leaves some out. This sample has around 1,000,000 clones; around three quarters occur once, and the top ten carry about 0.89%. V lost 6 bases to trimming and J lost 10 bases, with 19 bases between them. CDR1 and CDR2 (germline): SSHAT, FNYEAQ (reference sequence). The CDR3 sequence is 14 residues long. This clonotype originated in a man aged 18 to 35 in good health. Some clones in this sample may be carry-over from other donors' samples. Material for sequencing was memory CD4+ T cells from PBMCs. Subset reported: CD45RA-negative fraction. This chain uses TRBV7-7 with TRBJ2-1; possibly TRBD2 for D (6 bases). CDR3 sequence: CASSPGGTSIEQFF. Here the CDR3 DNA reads TGTGCCAGCAGTCCCGGCGGGACCAGCATAGAGCAGTTCTTC.